Listed here are 32 T cell receptor beta chains from one sample, sequenced in a study of Graves' ophthalmopathy and Graves' hyperthyroidism. Amplification from RNA transcripts yielded the TCR beta CDR3 regions. A first-round RT-PCR used HTBI primers, followed by a second-round multiplex PCR. TCRdb itself ran the multiplex PCR reads through MiXCR, one entry per CDR3 protein. The table lists 300,000 or so distinct CDR3 sequences, 15% to 20% of them singletons. The specimen sequenced was peripheral blood. The receptor set was obtained from an adult man with Graves' ophthalmopathy.

Many counts were recorded for this clonotype. This sequence joins TRBV7-3 and TRBJ2-1; D is ambiguous. The CDR3 extends over 12 amino acids. Germline assignment: CDR1 SGHTA and CDR2 FQGTGA. Trimming removed 3 bases at V and 9 bases at J, with 9 bases between. The CDR3 loop is CASSFRSGEQFF. The CDR3 coding sequence is TGTGCCAGCAGCTTTAGGAGTGGTGAGCAGTTCTTC.

This clonotype was counted a few times. The chain's CDR3 is CASSHTSKGHHYEQYF. CDR3 coding DNA: TGTGCCAGCAGCCATACATCTAAGGGACACCACTACGAGCAGTACTTC. The rearrangement joins TRBV28 to TRBJ2-7; TRBD1 is a possible D gene (6 bases). The germline CDR1 and CDR2 sequences are MDHEN and SYDVKM. The CDR3 runs to 16 residues. V was cut by 6 bases and J by 3 bases, with 21 bases left in between.

For this clonotype: It may be a read error: a sequence one base away is much more abundant. This chain connects TRBV15 to TRBJ1-1; D perhaps matches TRBD1 (5 bases). The CDR3 contains 13 residues. Looked up from germline, CDR1 is LNHNV and CDR2 is YYDKDF (reference sequence). The CDR3 reads CATGLGRNSEAFF. CDR3 nucleotide sequence: TGTGCCACCGGTCTGGGACGGAACTCTGAAGCTTTCTTT.

This clonotype was observed at least ten times. This sequence joins TRBV6-1 and TRBJ1-1, with 8 bases lining up with TRBD1. CDR1 is MNHNS and CDR2 is SASEGT in the germline V gene. CDR3 size: 16 residues. Unmatched junction bases numbered 9, after V lost 5 bases and J lost 1 base. The CDR3 reads CASSPGQGEWNTEAFF. The CDR3 DNA sequence: TGTGCCAGCAGTCCCGGACAGGGTGAATGGAACACTGAAGCTTTCTTT.

This clonotype was found many times. The chain uses TRBV5-1 and TRBJ1-1; perhaps TRBD1 as D (6 bases). The germline gives CDR1 SGHRS, CDR2 YFSETQ. CDR3 length equals 13 residues. Trimming removed 4 bases at V and 2 bases at J, with 9 bases between. CDR3 coding DNA: TGCGCCAGCAGCCCAGGGGTCAACACTGAAGCTTTCTTT. Residues: CASSPGVNTEAFF.

The sample holds many counts of this clonotype. The J gene is TRBJ2-3, the V gene TRBV7-3, with D perhaps TRBD2 (5 bases). Germline V gene sequence: CDR1 SGHTA, CDR2 FQGTGA. Trimming removed 2 bases at V and 5 bases at J, with 14 bases between. This CDR3 contains 15 residues. The CDR3 protein is CASSLSVNEGDTQYF. Written as DNA, the CDR3 is TGTGCCAGCAGCTTATCCGTCAATGAGGGAGATACGCAGTATTTT.

This rearrangement joins TRBV6-2 or TRBV6-3 to TRBJ2-7; D might be TRBD1 (6 bases). V lost 0 bases and J lost 4, with 13 bases in between. This CDR3 comprises 15 residues. Germline values: CDR1 MNHEY, CDR2 SVGEGT. The CDR3 loop reads CASSYSTGGRYEQYF. CDR3 DNA sequence: TGTGCCAGCAGTTACTCGACAGGCGGAAGATACGAGCAGTACTTC.

The table lists this clonotype with many counts. The chain has TRBV7-9 and TRBJ1-2; D ambiguous. Germline CDR1 is SEHNR and CDR2 is FQNEAQ (reference sequence). The CDR3 sequence is 15 residues long. The V and J ends lost 5 bases and 6 bases respectively, with 19 bases between them. CDR3 DNA sequence: TGTGCCAGCAGCACCGATGGAATCTTCGCCGATGGCTACACCTTC. This translates into CASSTDGIFADGYTF. The full variable domain, with the rest looked up from reference TRBV7-9 and TRBJ1-2, is DTGVSQNPRHKITKRGQNVTFRCDPISEHNRLYWYRQTLGQGPEFLTYFQNEAQLEKSRLLSDRFSAERPKGSFSTLEIQRTEQGDSAMYLCASSTDGIFADGYTFGSGTRLTVV.

This clonotype was counted at least ten times. The gene calls are TRBV24-1 and TRBJ2-2; TRBD2 aligns across 8 bases. Trimming removed 7 bases from V and 1 base from J; junction bases left unmatched: 4. The CDR3 covers 15 residues. Germline V gene sequence: CDR1 KGHDR, CDR2 SFDVKD. CDR3 in DNA: TGTGCCACCAGGCCAGCGGGAGAGAACACCGGGGAGCTGTTTTTT. Translating it yields CATRPAGENTGELFF.

This clonotype was seen at least ten times. The rearrangement joins TRBV6-5 to TRBJ2-5; D could derive from TRBD1 or TRBD2 (5 bases each). V was clipped by 8 bases and J by 7 bases, with 17 bases between them. CDR1 and CDR2 (germline): MNHEY, SVGAGI. The CDR3 is 13 amino acids. The CDR3 protein is CASRRGGPGTQYF. For the CDR3, the DNA is TGTGCCAGCCGACGGGGCGGCCCAGGGACCCAGTACTTC.

The chain couples TRBV5-1 to TRBJ1-6; 7 bases are a match to TRBD1. V shed 5 bases and J 8 bases; nucleotides not matched to a gene: 7. The CDR3 sequence is 14 residues long. The germline V gene has CDR1 SGHRS and CDR2 YFSETQ. CDR3 in amino acids: CASSSGTAYSPLHF. Here the CDR3 DNA reads TGCGCCAGCAGTTCCGGGACAGCTTATTCACCCCTCCACTTT.

This clonotype has a handful of counts. A much larger clone sits a single nucleotide away, making a read error possible. This chain uses TRBV6-5 with TRBJ1-6; D call uncertain. Germline V CDR1 and CDR2: MNHEY, SVGAGI. This CDR3 is 12 amino acids long. CDR3 DNA: TGTGCCTGCAGTTATCAGAACGGACCCCTCCACTTT. Its protein is CACSYQNGPLHF.

The chain couples TRBV7-2 to TRBJ2-7; possibly TRBD1 for D (5 bases). The germline V gene has CDR1 SGHTA and CDR2 FQGNSA. CDR3 size: 15 residues. V gave up 2 bases and J gave up 0 bases, with 11 bases separating them. The CDR3 DNA sequence: TGTGCCAGCAGCTTAAGGCTGACAGTCTCCTACGAGCAGTACTTC. It specifies CASSLRLTVSYEQYF.

This clonotype appeared many times. The genes are TRBV6-2 or TRBV6-3 and TRBJ1-6, with 11 bases matching TRBD1. V dropped 7 bases and J dropped 6; count of bases not matched to a gene: 8. The length of the CDR3 is 16 residues. Per germline, CDR1 MNHEY and CDR2 SVGEGT. CDR3 coding DNA: TGTGCCAGCACCTGGACAGGGGGCGGGGGTAATTCACCCCTCCACTTT. This gives the protein CASTWTGGGGNSPLHF.

This clonotype was found many times. V usage is TRBV3-1 and J usage is TRBJ1-1; D gene uncertain. Trimming pared 3 bases from V and 5 bases from J, leaving 16 bases between. Germline V lookup: CDR1 LGHDT, CDR2 YNNKEL (reference sequence). The CDR3 is made up of 15 amino acids. CDR3 residues: CASSQPTGRGTEAFF. DNA of the CDR3: TGTGCCAGCAGCCAGCCCACCGGGCGAGGGACTGAAGCTTTCTTT.

In this sample, this clonotype turned up many times. This chain joins TRBV12-3 or TRBV12-4 and TRBJ2-7; the match to TRBD1 covers 8 bases. With V trimmed by 6 bases and J by 0 bases, 7 bases remained unmatched. This CDR3 contains 15 residues. CDR3 sequence: CASSQGAGVSYEQYF. DNA for the CDR3: TGTGCCAGCAGCCAGGGGGCCGGTGTCTCCTACGAGCAGTACTTC.

The genes are TRBV12-3 or TRBV12-4 and TRBJ1-6; TRBD1 matches 7 bases. The CDR3 is made up of 14 amino acids. Trimming at V came to 6 bases and at J to 12 bases, leaving 11 bases not matched to a gene. CDR3 in amino acids: CASRPTGPQIPLHF. CDR3 coding DNA: TGTGCCAGCAGACCGACAGGGCCCCAGATACCCCTCCACTTT.

This clonotype was counted at least ten times. The V gene is TRBV28, the J gene TRBJ1-1; tentative D call: TRBD1 (5 bases). Germline V gene sequence: CDR1 MDHEN, CDR2 SYDVKM. Trimming left V 2 bases short and J 4 bases short, with 17 bases between. The CDR3 is 16 residues long. The CDR3 DNA is TGTGCCAGCAGTTTAAGTTCGGAGGGACTGAGCACTGAAGCTTTCTTT. As protein: CASSLSSEGLSTEAFF.

This clonotype was observed at least ten times. The chain has TRBV5-1 and TRBJ2-7; D ambiguous. V was trimmed by 0 bases and J by 7 bases, leaving 17 bases between them. The V gene's germline CDR1 is SGHRS and CDR2 YFSETQ. The CDR3 runs to 15 residues. DNA for the CDR3: TGCGCCAGCAGCTTGGTGGGGTCGGTTACGGATGAGCAGTACTTC. As protein: CASSLVGSVTDEQYF.

The chain has TRBV13 and TRBJ2-7, with no clear D. Germline loops: CDR1 PRHDT, CDR2 FYEKMQ (reference sequence). This CDR3 spans 13 amino acids. Trimming left V 4 bases short and J 5 bases short, with 12 bases between. The DNA of the CDR3 is TGTGCCAGCAGCTCCTGGATGGGTGACGAGCAGTACTTC. Translating it yields CASSSWMGDEQYF.

The chain links TRBV20-1 to TRBJ2-3; D possibly corresponds to TRBD2 (6 bases). The V and J ends lost 2 bases and 9 bases respectively, with 21 bases between them. Germline V CDR1 and CDR2: DFQATT, SNEGSKA (reference sequence). This CDR3 has 15 amino acids. Written as DNA, the CDR3 is TGCAGTGCTAGAATTAGCGGAGAAGATAAGAGGACGCAGTATTTT. Translated: CSARISGEDKRTQYF.

At least ten counts were recorded for this clonotype. The CDR3 coding sequence is TGCGCCAGCAGCCCTGAGGGACAGTTTTCCTACGAGCAGTACTTC. Residues: CASSPEGQFSYEQYF. The genes are TRBV5-1 and TRBJ2-7; TRBD1 matches at 7 bases. The CDR3 runs 15 residues. Germline-derived CDR1 and CDR2 are SGHRS and YFSETQ. With 4 bases clipped from V and 1 base from J, the junction kept 8 bases outside the gene matches.

This clonotype was seen ten or more times. V gene TRBV5-1 combines with J gene TRBJ2-7; D call uncertain. The CDR3 length is 14 residues. CDR1 is SGHRS, CDR2 YFSETQ, per germline. V dropped 2 bases and J dropped 0 bases, with 9 bases sitting between them. The CDR3 DNA is TGCGCCAGCAGCTTCATGACGCTCTCCTACGAGCAGTACTTC. It specifies CASSFMTLSYEQYF.

This clonotype was recorded many times. CDR3 coding DNA: TGTGCCAGCAGCGTCTCTCCGGGACCCACCTACGAGCAGTACTTC. Protein product: CASSVSPGPTYEQYF. This sequence joins TRBV12-3 or TRBV12-4 and TRBJ2-7, with D perhaps TRBD1 or TRBD2 (5 bases each). V was pared by 6 bases and J by 2 bases, with 17 bases between. This CDR3 is built from 15 residues.

The table lists this clonotype with many counts. V is TRBV27 and J is TRBJ1-2, with 10 nucleotides matching TRBD1. V was pared by 7 bases and J by 7 bases, with 6 bases of the junction left unmatched. CDR1 is MNHEY, CDR2 SMNVEV, per germline (reference sequence). The CDR3 extends over 13 amino acids. DNA for the CDR3: TGTGCCAGCAAGGGACAGGGGACCAGTGGCTACACCTTC. Amino acid sequence: CASKGQGTSGYTF.

This clonotype has ten or more counts. The V gene is TRBV2, the J gene TRBJ2-5; TRBD2 is a possible D gene (6 bases). CDR1 and CDR2 (germline): SNHLY, FYNNEI. V lost 0 bases and J 4 bases, leaving 12 bases between the germline ends. This CDR3 is built from 15 residues. Written as DNA, the CDR3 is TGTGCCAGCAGTGAAGCGGGGACTGTCAGAGAGACCCAGTACTTC. Translating it yields CASSEAGTVRETQYF.

The sample holds many counts of this clonotype. This chain uses TRBV30 with TRBJ1-2; 11 bases align to TRBD1. This CDR3 is 16 amino acids long. Per the germline V gene, CDR1 is GTSNPN and CDR2 is SVGIG (reference sequence). After removal of 0 bases from V and 4 bases from J, the junction contained 7 bases not matched to a gene. The CDR3 reads CAWSVQRTGGLYGYTF. The CDR3 nucleotides read TGTGCCTGGAGTGTACAAAGGACAGGGGGCCTCTATGGCTACACCTTC.

This clonotype was counted at least ten times. The rearrangement joins TRBV20-1 to TRBJ2-6; a weak D match, TRBD1 (5 bases). The CDR3 sequence is 16 residues long. V was trimmed by 3 bases and J by 2 bases, leaving 14 bases between them. The germline V gene has CDR1 DFQATT and CDR2 SNEGSKA (reference sequence). This CDR3 is CSASTPGIPGANVLTF. The DNA of the CDR3 is TGCAGTGCTAGCACCCCAGGGATCCCTGGGGCCAACGTCCTGACTTTC.

CDR3 DNA: TGTGCCAGCAGCTTACCACACAGGAGTGGCTACACCTTC. It encodes CASSLPHRSGYTF. V is TRBV7-2 and J is TRBJ1-2; D possibly corresponds to TRBD1 (5 bases). This CDR3 comprises 13 residues. The V gene's germline CDR1 is SGHTA and CDR2 FQGNSA. V was pared by 2 bases and J by 7 bases, with 11 bases between.

This clonotype was recorded a few times. Written as DNA, the CDR3 is TGTGCCAGCAGCGAGGACAGGGGTACCTATGGCTACACCTTC. Residues: CASSEDRGTYGYTF. The chain has TRBV7-2 and TRBJ1-2; 9 bases are shared with TRBD1. V shed 5 bases and J 4 bases; nucleotides not matched to a gene: 5. Germline assignment: CDR1 SGHTA and CDR2 FQGNSA. This CDR3 has 14 residues.

This clonotype came up many times. The rearrangement links TRBV19 to TRBJ1-5; D remains unclear. V lost 4 bases and J 6 bases, leaving 10 bases between the germline ends. Germline lookup yields CDR1 LNHDA and CDR2 SQIVND (reference sequence). The CDR3 is 13 residues long. CDR3 in DNA: TGTGCCAGTAGTACCACTTTGGTTCAGCCCCAGCATTTT. This gives the protein CASSTTLVQPQHF.

This clonotype was seen at least ten times. This sequence joins TRBV5-1 and TRBJ2-7, with D possibly matching TRBD1 (6 bases). V was cut by 4 bases and J by 2 bases, with 13 bases left in between. CDR1 and CDR2 (germline): SGHRS, YFSETQ. There are 14 residues in the CDR3. The chain's CDR3 is CASSLDTGPYEQYF. CDR3 DNA: TGCGCCAGCAGCCTTGACACAGGGCCCTACGAGCAGTACTTC.